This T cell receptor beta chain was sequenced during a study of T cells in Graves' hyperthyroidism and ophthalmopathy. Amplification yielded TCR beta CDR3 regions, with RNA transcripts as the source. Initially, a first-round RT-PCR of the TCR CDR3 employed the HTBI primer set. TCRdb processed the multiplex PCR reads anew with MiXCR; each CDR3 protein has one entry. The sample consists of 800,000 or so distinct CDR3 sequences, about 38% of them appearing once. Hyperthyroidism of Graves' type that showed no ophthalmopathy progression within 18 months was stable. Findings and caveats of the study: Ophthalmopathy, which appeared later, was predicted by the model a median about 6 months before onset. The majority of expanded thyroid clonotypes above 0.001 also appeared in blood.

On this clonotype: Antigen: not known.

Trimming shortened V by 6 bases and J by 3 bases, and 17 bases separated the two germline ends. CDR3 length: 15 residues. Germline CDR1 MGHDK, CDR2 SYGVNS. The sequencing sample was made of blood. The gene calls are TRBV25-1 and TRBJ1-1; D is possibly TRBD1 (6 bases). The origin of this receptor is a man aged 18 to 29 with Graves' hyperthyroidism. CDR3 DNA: TGTGCCAGCAGCCAAGAAGAGACAGGAGACACTGAAGCTTTCTTT. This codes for CASSQEETGDTEAFF.